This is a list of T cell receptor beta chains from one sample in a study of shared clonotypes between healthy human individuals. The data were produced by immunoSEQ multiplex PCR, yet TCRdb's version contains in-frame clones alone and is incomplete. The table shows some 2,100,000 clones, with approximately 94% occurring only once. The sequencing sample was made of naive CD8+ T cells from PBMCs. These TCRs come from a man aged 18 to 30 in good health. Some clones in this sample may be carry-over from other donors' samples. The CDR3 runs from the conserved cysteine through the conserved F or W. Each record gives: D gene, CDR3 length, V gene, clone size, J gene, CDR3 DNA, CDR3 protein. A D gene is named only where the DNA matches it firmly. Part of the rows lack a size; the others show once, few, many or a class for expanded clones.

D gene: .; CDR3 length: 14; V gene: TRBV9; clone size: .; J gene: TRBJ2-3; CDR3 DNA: TGTGCCAGCAGCGCAAACGGGGGCACAGATACGCAGTATTTT; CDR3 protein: CASSANGGTDTQYF
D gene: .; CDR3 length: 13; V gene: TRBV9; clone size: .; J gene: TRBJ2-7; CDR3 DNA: TGTGCCAGCACCCTACATCCCGGCCGCGAGCAGTACTTC; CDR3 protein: CASTLHPGREQYF
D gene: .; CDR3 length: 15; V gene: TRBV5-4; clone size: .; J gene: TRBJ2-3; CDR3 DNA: TGTGCCAGCAGCTTTCGGGAGTTCTTCACAGATACGCAGTATTTT; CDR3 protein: CASSFREFFTDTQYF
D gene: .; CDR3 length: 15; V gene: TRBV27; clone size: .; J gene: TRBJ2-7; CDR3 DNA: TGTGCCAGCAGTGCTACCGGGACTCCAGGGTACGAGCAGTACTTC; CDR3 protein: CASSATGTPGYEQYF
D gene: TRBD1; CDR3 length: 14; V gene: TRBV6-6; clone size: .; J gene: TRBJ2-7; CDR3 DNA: TGTGCCAGCAGTTTGGGACAGAGATATTACGAGCAGTACTTC; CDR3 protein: CASSLGQRYYEQYF
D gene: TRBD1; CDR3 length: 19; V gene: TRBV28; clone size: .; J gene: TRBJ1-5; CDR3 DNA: TGTGCCAGCAGTTCCAATTACCGGGACAGGGTGGTTAGCAATCAGCCCCAGCATTTT; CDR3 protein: CASSSNYRDRVVSNQPQHF
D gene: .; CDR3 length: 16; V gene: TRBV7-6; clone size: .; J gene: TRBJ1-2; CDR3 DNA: TGTGCCAGCAGCTTAGGACCCCAGCTTGCTAACTATGGCTACACCTTC; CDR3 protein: CASSLGPQLANYGYTF
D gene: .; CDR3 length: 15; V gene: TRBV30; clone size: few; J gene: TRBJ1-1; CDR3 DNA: TGTGCCTGGAGTCTTGAAGGTTCATTGAACACTGAAGCTTTCTTT; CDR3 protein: CAWSLEGSLNTEAFF
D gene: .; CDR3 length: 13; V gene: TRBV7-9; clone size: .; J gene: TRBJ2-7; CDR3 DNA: TGTGCCAGCACCCCACCGCGATACTACGAGCAGTACTTC; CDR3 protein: CASTPPRYYEQYF
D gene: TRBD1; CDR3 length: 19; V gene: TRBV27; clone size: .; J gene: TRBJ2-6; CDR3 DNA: TGTGCCAGCAGTCCCCTGGTGGACAGGGGTAAAATTGGGGCCAACGTCCTGACTTTC; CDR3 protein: CASSPLVDRGKIGANVLTF
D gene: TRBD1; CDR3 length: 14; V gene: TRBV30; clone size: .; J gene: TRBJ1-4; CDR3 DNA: TGTGCCTGGAGTTACAGGGGTGGTCATGAAAAACTGTTTTTT; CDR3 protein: CAWSYRGGHEKLFF
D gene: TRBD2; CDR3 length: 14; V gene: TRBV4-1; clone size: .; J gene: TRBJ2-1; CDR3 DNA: TGCGCCAGCCGTGCAGCGGGAGGCTACAATGAGCAGTTCTTC; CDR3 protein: CASRAAGGYNEQFF
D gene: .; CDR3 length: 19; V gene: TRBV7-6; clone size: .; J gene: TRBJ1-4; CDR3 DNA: TGTGCCAGCAGCTTATTCTTTTCGGCAGGGCCTTCAACTAATGAAAAACTGTTTTTT; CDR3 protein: CASSLFFSAGPSTNEKLFF
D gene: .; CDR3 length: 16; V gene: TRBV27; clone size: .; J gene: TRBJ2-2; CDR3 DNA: TGTGCCAGCAGTTTATCCCCAGGACAGCCAACCGGGGAGCTGTTTTTT; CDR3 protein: CASSLSPGQPTGELFF
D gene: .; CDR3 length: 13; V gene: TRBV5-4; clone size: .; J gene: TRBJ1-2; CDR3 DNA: TGTGCCAGCAGCGAGGACGGGTACAGTGGCTACACCTTC; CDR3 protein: CASSEDGYSGYTF
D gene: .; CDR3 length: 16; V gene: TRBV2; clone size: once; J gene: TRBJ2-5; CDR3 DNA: TGTGCCAGCAGTGGAGGCGGTGGGGGAACCAAAGAGACCCAGTACTTC; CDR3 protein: CASSGGGGGTKETQYF
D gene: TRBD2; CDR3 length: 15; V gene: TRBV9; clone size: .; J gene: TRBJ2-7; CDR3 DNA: TGTGCCAGCAGCCCGGGGGGAACCCCAGGCTACGAGCAGTACTTC; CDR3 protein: CASSPGGTPGYEQYF
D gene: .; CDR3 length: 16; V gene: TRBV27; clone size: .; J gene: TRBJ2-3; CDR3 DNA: TGTGCCAGCAGTTTAGTTCGGGTTGACGGCACAGATACGCAGTATTTT; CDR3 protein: CASSLVRVDGTDTQYF
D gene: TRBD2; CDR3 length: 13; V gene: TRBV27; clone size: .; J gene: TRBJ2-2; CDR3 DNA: TGTGCCAGCAGTTTTAGCGGGAAGGGGGAGCTGTTTTTT; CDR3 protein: CASSFSGKGELFF
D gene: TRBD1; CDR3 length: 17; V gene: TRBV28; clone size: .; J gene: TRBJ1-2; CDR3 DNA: TGTGCCAGCAGTAATTTCGACAGGGCCGCCCCTTCCTATGGCTACACCTTC; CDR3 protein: CASSNFDRAAPSYGYTF
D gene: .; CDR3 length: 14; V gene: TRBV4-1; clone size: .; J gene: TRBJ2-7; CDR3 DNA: TGCGCCAGCAGCCACGGACTCATTGCCTACGAGCAGTACTTC; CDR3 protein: CASSHGLIAYEQYF
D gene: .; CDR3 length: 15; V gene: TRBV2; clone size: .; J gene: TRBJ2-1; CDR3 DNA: TGTGCCAGCAGTGAGGGGGGACAAACATACAATGAGCAGTTCTTC; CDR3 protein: CASSEGGQTYNEQFF
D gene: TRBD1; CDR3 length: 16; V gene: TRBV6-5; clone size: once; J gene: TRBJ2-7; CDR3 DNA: TGTGCCAGCAGTTACTCGTCAGGGACAGCAACCTACGAGCAGTACTTC; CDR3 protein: CASSYSSGTATYEQYF
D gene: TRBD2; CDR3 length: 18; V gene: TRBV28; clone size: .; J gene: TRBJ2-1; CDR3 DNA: TGTGCCAGCAGTCTCCGTGACCTAACTAGCGGGCCGGACAATGAGCAGTTCTTC; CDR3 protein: CASSLRDLTSGPDNEQFF
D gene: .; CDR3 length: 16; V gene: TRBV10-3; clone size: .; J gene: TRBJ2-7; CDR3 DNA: TGTGCCATCAGTGCCATTATAGGGCAGGGATCGGACGAGCAGTACTTC; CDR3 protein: CAISAIIGQGSDEQYF
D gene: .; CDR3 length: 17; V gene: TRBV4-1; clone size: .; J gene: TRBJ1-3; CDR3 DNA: TGCGCCAGCAGCCTGATAACTTCGGGCACGCTTGGAAACACCATATATTTT; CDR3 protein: CASSLITSGTLGNTIYF
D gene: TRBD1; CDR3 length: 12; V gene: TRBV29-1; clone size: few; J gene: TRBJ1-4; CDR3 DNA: TGCAGCGTGTTGACAGGGAACGAAAAACTGTTTTTT; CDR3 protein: CSVLTGNEKLFF
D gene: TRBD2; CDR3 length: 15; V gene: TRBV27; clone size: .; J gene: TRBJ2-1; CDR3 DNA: TGTGCCAGCAGCACCGGGACTAGCTCCTACAATGAGCAGTTCTTC; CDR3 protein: CASSTGTSSYNEQFF
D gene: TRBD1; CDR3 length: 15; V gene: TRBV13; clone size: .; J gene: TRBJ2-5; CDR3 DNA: TGTGCCAGCAGCGCCCTTTTCGGCAGGGGGGAGACCCAGTACTTC; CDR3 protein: CASSALFGRGETQYF
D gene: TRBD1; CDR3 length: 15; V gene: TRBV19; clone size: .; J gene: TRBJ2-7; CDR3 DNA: TGTGCCAGTAGCGTCTTCGGACAGGGGGCTAACGAGCAGTACTTC; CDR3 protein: CASSVFGQGANEQYF
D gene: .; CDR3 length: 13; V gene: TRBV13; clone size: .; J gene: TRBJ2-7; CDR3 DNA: TGTGCCAGCAGCCCGTGGGACATCTACGAGCAGTACTTC; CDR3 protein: CASSPWDIYEQYF
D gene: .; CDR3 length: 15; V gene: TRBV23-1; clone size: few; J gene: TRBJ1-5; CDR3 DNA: TGCGCCAGCAGACCTACGCGGGGACACAATCAGCCCCAGCATTTT; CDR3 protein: CASRPTRGHNQPQHF
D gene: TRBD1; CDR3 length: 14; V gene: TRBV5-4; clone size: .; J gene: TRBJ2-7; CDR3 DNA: TGTGCCAGCAGCTTGGGGGACAGTCTCTACGAGCAGTACTTC; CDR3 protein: CASSLGDSLYEQYF
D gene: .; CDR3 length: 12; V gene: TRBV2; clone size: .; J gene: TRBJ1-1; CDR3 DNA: TGTGCCAGCACTCTGCTGGGGACTGAAGCTTTCTTT; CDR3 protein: CASTLLGTEAFF
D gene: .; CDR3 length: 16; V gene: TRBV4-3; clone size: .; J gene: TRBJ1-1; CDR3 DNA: TGCGCCAGCAGCCAAGGCCCCGGGGGTGGGAACACTGAAGCTTTCTTT; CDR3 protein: CASSQGPGGGNTEAFF
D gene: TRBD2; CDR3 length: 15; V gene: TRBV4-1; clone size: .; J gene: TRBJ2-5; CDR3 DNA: TGCGCCAGCAGCCAAGAGCCCGGGCTAGCGGGAGCCCAGTACTTC; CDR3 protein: CASSQEPGLAGAQYF
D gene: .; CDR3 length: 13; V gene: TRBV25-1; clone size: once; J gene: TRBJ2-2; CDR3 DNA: TGTGCCAGCAGTGAGGTTCTCACCGGGGAGCTGTTTTTT; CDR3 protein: CASSEVLTGELFF
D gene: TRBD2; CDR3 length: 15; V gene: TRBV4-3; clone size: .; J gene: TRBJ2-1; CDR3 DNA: TGCGCCAGCAGCCGAGGGACGGGAGGAGGGTTCGAGCAGTTCTTC; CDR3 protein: CASSRGTGGGFEQFF
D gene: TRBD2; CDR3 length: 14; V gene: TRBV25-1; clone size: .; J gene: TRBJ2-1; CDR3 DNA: TGTGCCAGCAGTCCTAGACTAGCGGGAGATGAGCAGTTCTTC; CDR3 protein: CASSPRLAGDEQFF
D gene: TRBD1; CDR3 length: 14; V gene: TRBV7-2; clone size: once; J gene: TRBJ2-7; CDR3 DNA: TGTGCCAGCAGCTTTGACAGGGGCAGCTACGAGCAGTACTTC; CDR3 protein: CASSFDRGSYEQYF
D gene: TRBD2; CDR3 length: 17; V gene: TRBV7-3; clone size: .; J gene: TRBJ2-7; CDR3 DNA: TGTGCCAGCAGTTTAATAGCGGGAGGGCCGATCGCCTACGAGCAGTACTTC; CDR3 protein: CASSLIAGGPIAYEQYF
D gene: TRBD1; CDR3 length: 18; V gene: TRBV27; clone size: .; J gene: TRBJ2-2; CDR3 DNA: TGTGCCAGCAGTTGGGACAGGGCCTCACCCTTTAGAACCGGGGAGCTGTTTTTT; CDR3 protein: CASSWDRASPFRTGELFF